These 4 T cell receptor beta chains were all obtained from the same sample, sequenced in a study of shared clonotypes between healthy human individuals. The table came from immunoSEQ multiplex PCR; TCRdb's copy has only in-frame clones and leaves some out. The repertoire holds over 1.5 million clones, nearly 99% seen once, with about 0.4% in the top ten. The source material was naive CD4+ T cells sorted from blood. The subset here: CD45RA+ positively selected. All receptors come from a man aged 30 to 45 in good health.

The chain couples TRBV6-1 to TRBJ2-1, with TRBD2 identical over 8 bases. Germline V CDR1 and CDR2: MNHNS, SASEGT. The CDR3 is 13 amino acids. J gave up 9 bases and V 4 bases, and 5 bases lay outside the gene matches. CDR3 residues: CASSGSGRGEQFF. CDR3 nucleotides: TGTGCCAGCAGTGGAAGCGGGAGAGGTGAGCAGTTCTTC.

In this sample, this clone turned up once. This chain uses TRBV5-1 with TRBJ1-1; 7 bases are a match to TRBD1. The CDR3 spans 16 residues. Unmatched junction bases numbered 9, after V lost 4 bases and J lost 0 bases. The germline gives CDR1 SGHRS, CDR2 YFSETQ. In DNA form, the CDR3 reads TGCGCCAGCAGCCCAAGAATTGACAGGGTGAACACTGAAGCTTTCTTT. Protein product: CASSPRIDRVNTEAFF.

The chain joins TRBV14 to TRBJ1-2; a weak D match, TRBD1 (6 bases). The V end lost 4 bases, the J end lost 2 bases, and 8 bases lay between the germline ends. Germline CDR1 is SGHDN and CDR2 is FVKESK. The CDR3 consists of 13 residues. The CDR3 is CASSRDTNYGYTF. The CDR3 region has the DNA TGTGCCAGCAGCCGGGACACGAACTATGGCTACACCTTC.

This chain joins TRBV6-1 and TRBJ1-5, with TRBD1 matching over 11 bases. The CDR3 sequence is 15 residues long. The V gene's germline CDR1 is MNHNS and CDR2 SASEGT. V lost 7 bases and J lost 11; bases outside the gene matches: 13. The CDR3 DNA is TGTGCCAGCATATCGCGGGACAGGGGGAGGTGGACCCAGCATTTT. Protein product: CASISRDRGRWTQHF.